This T cell receptor (beta chain) was retrieved from a study of patients and donors after allogeneic stem cell transplantation. TCRdb re-called the RT-PCR reads through MiXCR, storing one row per CDR3 protein. The top ten hold 5% to 6.5% of the sample, which has roughly 880,000 distinct CDR3 sequences, roughly 18% seen once. This clonotype was observed a handful of times. Sequencing used blood, either unsorted or a sorted T cell fraction (not recorded which). This clonotype was sampled from a human donor who was either an allogeneic HSCT recipient or a stem cell or donor lymphocyte infusion donor (not recorded which). It is not recorded whose cells these are; they may come from a transplant donor.

CDR3 region: CSASFSGGSYEQYF. The DNA for the CDR3 is TGCAGTGCTAGTTTTAGCGGGGGGTCCTACGAGCAGTACTTC. The chain is built from TRBV20-1 and TRBJ2-7; 10 nucleotides line up with TRBD2. The V segment lost 3 bases and the J segment 1 base; nucleotides outside the gene matches: 3. Germline V gene lookup returns CDR1 DFQATT and CDR2 SNEGSKA (reference sequence). The length of the CDR3 is 14 residues.